The next 14 T cell receptor beta chains were all read from a single sample in a study of cytomegalovirus exposure and HLA in healthy donors. Here immunoSEQ multiplex PCR was the method, and the copy in TCRdb shows in-frame clones only, minus some. The sample consists of approximately 190,000 clones, approximately 82% of them appearing once. Sequencing input: PBMCs. Receptors were obtained from a woman in her twenties or thirties in good health and CMV-seropositive.

This chain joins TRBV28 and TRBJ2-6, with 8 positions matching TRBD1. CDR1 and CDR2 from the germline V gene are MDHEN and SYDVKM. The CDR3 contains 16 residues. V lost 10 bases and J lost 0; bases outside the gene matches: 8. This CDR3 reads CATRTGWNSGANVLTF. The CDR3 nucleotides are TGTGCCACGCGGACAGGGTGGAACTCTGGGGCCAACGTCCTGACTTTC. Full variable domain (remainder filled in from reference TRBV28 and TRBJ2-6): DVKVTQSSRYLVKRTGEKVFLECVQDMDHENMFWYRQDPGLGLRLIYFSYDVKMKEKGDIPEGYSVSREKKERFSLILESASTNQTSMYLCATRTGWNSGANVLTFGAGSRLTVL.

The V gene is TRBV18, the J gene TRBJ2-1, with TRBD2 as a possible D gene (5 bases). CDR1 KGHSH and CDR2 LQKENI come from the germline V gene. There are 17 residues in the CDR3. The V and J ends lost 3 bases and 3 bases respectively, with 18 bases between them. CDR3 DNA sequence: TGTGCCAGCTCACCCCGGATTTTGGGAGATGTCTACAATGAGCAGTTCTTC. It specifies CASSPRILGDVYNEQFF.

The chain uses TRBV30 and TRBJ2-3, with 7 positions matching TRBD2. Germline assignment: CDR1 GTSNPN and CDR2 SVGIG (reference sequence). The CDR3 has 15 amino acids. V was clipped by 1 base and J by 2 bases; unmatched bases: 6. The CDR3 sequence is CAWSAASGATDTQYF. In DNA, the CDR3 is TGTGCCTGGAGTGCCGCTAGCGGAGCCACAGATACGCAGTATTTT.

This chain links TRBV11-2 with TRBJ1-1; 11 nucleotides line up with TRBD1. Germline CDR1 SGHAT, CDR2 FQNNGV. V shed 4 bases and J 6 bases; nucleotides not matched to a gene: 7. This CDR3 contains 15 residues. In DNA, the CDR3 is TGTGCCAGCAGCTCTCACCCGGGACAGGGGGCTGAAGCTTTCTTT. The encoded protein is CASSSHPGQGAEAFF.

There are a few counts of this clone. The rearrangement links TRBV5-4 to TRBJ2-7, with TRBD2 identical over 8 bases. V lost 0 bases to trimming and J lost 3 bases; unmatched junction nucleotides: 5. The CDR3 length is 15 residues. CDR1 SGHNT and CDR2 YYREEE come from the germline V gene (reference sequence). CDR3 coding DNA: TGTGCCAGCAGCTTGGGGGGCGGGAGGAGCTACGAGCAGTACTTC. Translation: CASSLGGGRSYEQYF. Filled out from reference TRBV5-4 and TRBJ2-7, the complete variable domain reads ETGVTQSPTHLIKTRGQQVTLRCSSQSGHNTVSWYQQALGQGPQFIFQYYREEENGRGNFPPRFSGLQFPNYSSELNVNALELDDSALYLCASSLGGGRSYEQYFGPGTRLTVT.

CDR3 DNA: TGCAGCGTTCTCAGTCAGGGGCCGGGACAGGGACCGTTTAACTCTGGGGCCAACGTCCTGACTTTC. This translates into CSVLSQGPGQGPFNSGANVLTF. V is TRBV29-1 and J is TRBJ2-6; 9 bases match TRBD1. Germline CDR1 is SQVTM and CDR2 is ANQGSEA. The CDR3 has 22 amino acids. V lost 5 bases and J lost 0; bases outside the gene matches: 23.

There are a few counts of this clone. The rearrangement links TRBV27 to TRBJ1-1, with 9 bases aligning to TRBD1. The CDR3 consists of 14 residues. CDR1 is MNHEY and CDR2 is SMNVEV in the germline V gene (reference sequence). J lost 1 base, V lost 7 bases, and 4 bases had no gene match. CDR3 bases: TGTGCCAGCACCAAACAGGGGGCGAACACTGAAGCTTTCTTT. This codes for CASTKQGANTEAFF.

The chain carries TRBV6-5 and TRBJ1-2; 12 bases match TRBD1. Germline trimming cut 6 bases from V and 5 bases from J; bases unmatched to any gene: 7. CDR1 MNHEY and CDR2 SVGAGI come from the germline V gene. The CDR3 consists of 15 residues. The chain's CDR3 is CASSSGTGGGYGYTF. The CDR3 DNA is TGTGCCAGCAGCTCCGGGACAGGGGGCGGGTATGGCTACACCTTC.

The chain has TRBV14 and TRBJ1-3; no firm D call. CDR1 SGHDN and CDR2 FVKESK come from the germline V gene. V was pared by 3 bases and J by 8 bases, with 8 bases between. CDR3 length equals 12 residues. As DNA, the CDR3 is TGTGCCAGCAGCCACGTGTCGGACACCATATATTTT. It encodes CASSHVSDTIYF.

This chain links TRBV27 with TRBJ1-5; TRBD1 matches at 8 bases. J lost 4 bases, V lost 7 bases, and 6 bases had no gene match. The CDR3 contains 14 residues. Germline values: CDR1 MNHEY, CDR2 SMNVEV (reference sequence). The CDR3 here is CASKGQGWNQPQHF. In nucleotides, the CDR3 is TGTGCCAGCAAAGGACAGGGATGGAATCAGCCCCAGCATTTT.

V usage is TRBV11-2 and J usage is TRBJ2-5; D perhaps matches TRBD1 (6 bases). The germline V gene has CDR1 SGHAT and CDR2 FQNNGV. The CDR3 length is 17 residues. V was cut by 2 bases and J by 5 bases, with 21 bases left in between. The CDR3, as DNA: TGTGCCAGCAGCTTAACCCTGGGGGCAGGGATTGGGGAGACCCAGTACTTC. It yields the protein CASSLTLGAGIGETQYF.

The chain couples TRBV4-2 to TRBJ2-7; 10 nucleotides agree with TRBD1. The CDR3 runs to 20 residues. J lost 3 bases, V lost 3 bases, and 20 bases had no gene match. Germline V gene lookup returns CDR1 LGHNA and CDR2 YNFKEQ. In DNA form, the CDR3 reads TGTGCCAGCAGCCAGGAGACTCCCGTCAGATACCGGGACAGGGGCTACGAGCAGTACTTC. It yields the protein CASSQETPVRYRDRGYEQYF.

The V gene is TRBV7-9, the J gene TRBJ1-1; D unresolved. Trimming cost V 5 bases and J 6 bases, with 10 bases left between them. The CDR3 sequence is 12 residues long. Looked up from germline, CDR1 is SEHNR and CDR2 is FQNEAQ (reference sequence). The CDR3 loop is CASSHVRAEAFF. The CDR3 DNA follows: TGTGCCAGCAGCCACGTACGGGCTGAAGCTTTCTTT. The full variable domain, its missing parts supplied by reference TRBV7-9 and TRBJ1-1, is DTGVSQNPRHKITKRGQNVTFRCDPISEHNRLYWYRQTLGQGPEFLTYFQNEAQLEKSRLLSDRFSAERPKGSFSTLEIQRTEQGDSAMYLCASSHVRAEAFFGQGTRLTVV.

As for this clone: A junction boundary mismatches the germline segment, possibly from a read error. This sequence joins TRBV7-7 and TRBJ2-2; maybe TRBD2 (6 bases). The CDR3 spans 16 residues. Germline V lookup: CDR1 SSHAT, CDR2 FNYEAQ (reference sequence). CDR3 sequence (DNA): TGTGCTAGCAGCTTCGATCCGGGACTTAACACCGGGGAGCTGTTTTTT. This sequence encodes CASSFDPGLNTGELFF.